These 9 T cell receptor beta chains were all obtained from the same sample, sequenced in a study of shared clonotypes between healthy human individuals. The naive CD8 fraction comprised CD45RO-negative cells positively selected for CCR7 and excluded terminally differentiated effector memory CD45RA+ cells. Assay used: immunoSEQ multiplex PCR; TCRdb lists only in-frame clones, some missing. Of almost 700,000 clones listed, about 91% are singletons. Specimen: naive CD8+ T cells sorted from blood. The receptor source for this set is a man younger than 45 in good health.

The chain carries TRBV5-1 and TRBJ2-7; maybe TRBD2 (7 bases). V lost 4 bases and J lost 5, with 13 bases in between. CDR1 and CDR2 from the germline V gene are SGHRS and YFSETQ. The CDR3 loop spans 13 amino acids. The CDR3 sequence is CASSPWGGHEQYF. CDR3 sequence (DNA): TGCGCCAGCAGCCCTTGGGGGGGGCACGAGCAGTACTTC.

This rearrangement joins TRBV13 to TRBJ2-5; TRBD2 matches 9 bases. The CDR3 spans 17 residues. Germline CDR1 and CDR2: PRHDT and FYEKMQ (reference sequence). V lost 4 bases and J lost 3; bases outside the gene matches: 12. CDR3 in DNA: TGTGCCAGCAGCTCCACGTTTAGCGGGAGTGGGGAAGAGACCCAGTACTTC. Translated: CASSSTFSGSGEETQYF. Full variable domain (missing parts from reference TRBV13 and TRBJ2-5): AAGVIQSPRHLIKEKRETATLKCYPIPRHDTVYWYQQGPGQDPQFLISFYEKMQSDKGSIPDRFSAQQFSDYHSELNMSSLELGDSALYFCASSSTFSGSGEETQYFGPGTRLLVL.

This clone was observed a single time. This CDR3 reads CASSPGTENTEAFF. The CDR3 DNA sequence: TGTGCCAGCAGCCCGGGGACGGAGAACACTGAAGCTTTCTTT. This chain links TRBV5-6 with TRBJ1-1; maybe TRBD1 (5 bases). Germline V gene sequence: CDR1 SGHDT, CDR2 YYEEEE. Trimming left V 4 bases short and J 1 base short, with 11 bases between. The CDR3 has 14 amino acids.

The table lists this clone with a count of one. The V and J genes are TRBV7-9 and TRBJ2-7, with 9 positions matching TRBD2. CDR3 length equals 16 residues. The V gene end was trimmed by 5 bases and the J gene end by 0 bases; junction bases not matched to a gene: 8. Germline CDR1 is SEHNR and CDR2 is FQNEAQ (reference sequence). CDR3 sequence reads: CASSPTLSGSSYEQYF. CDR3 DNA: TGTGCCAGCAGCCCAACCCTTAGCGGGAGCTCCTACGAGCAGTACTTC.

The V and J genes are TRBV19 and TRBJ2-3; 11 bases are shared with TRBD2. After removal of 5 bases from V and 0 bases from J, the junction contained 4 bases not matched to a gene. Per germline, CDR1 LNHDA and CDR2 SQIVND (reference sequence). This CDR3 is built from 16 residues. The CDR3 DNA is TGTGCCAGTAGTGCCGGGACTAGCGGTAGCACAGATACGCAGTATTTT. Translated, it gives CASSAGTSGSTDTQYF.

The chain carries TRBV7-6 and TRBJ2-2; D is unresolved. V shed 5 bases and J shed 1 base, with 8 bases lying between them. Per the germline V gene, CDR1 is SGHVS and CDR2 is FNYEAQ. The CDR3 has 14 residues. The CDR3 sequence is CASSLDGNTGELFF. The CDR3 DNA follows: TGTGCCAGCAGCCTCGACGGGAACACCGGGGAGCTGTTTTTT.

The chain carries TRBV7-9 and TRBJ2-7; TRBD1 aligns across 9 bases. V lost 2 bases, J lost 2 bases, and 7 bases stayed unmatched. The CDR3 sequence is 16 residues long. CDR1 and CDR2 from the germline V gene are SEHNR and FQNEAQ (reference sequence). This CDR3 is CASSLSRDRATYEQYF. CDR3 DNA sequence: TGTGCCAGCAGCTTATCCAGGGACAGGGCGACCTACGAGCAGTACTTC.

The chain uses TRBV27 and TRBJ2-1; either TRBD1 or TRBD2 may supply D (6 bases each). V dropped 5 bases and J dropped 7 bases, with 18 bases sitting between them. This CDR3 region has 15 residues. The germline CDR1 and CDR2 sequences are MNHEY and SMNVEV (reference sequence). CDR3 in amino acids: CASSPRRGVGNEQFF. CDR3 sequence (DNA): TGTGCCAGCAGTCCGCGTAGGGGGGTGGGTAATGAGCAGTTCTTC.

The CDR3 loop is CASSLVADRGEQFF. CDR3 coding DNA: TGTGCCAGCAGCTTAGTTGCGGACAGGGGAGAGCAGTTCTTC. The rearrangement links TRBV13 to TRBJ2-1; 9 nucleotides line up with TRBD1. The trim removed 1 base at V and 10 bases at J, leaving 5 bases unmatched. The germline V gene encodes CDR1 PRHDT and CDR2 FYEKMQ (reference sequence). This CDR3 comprises 14 residues.